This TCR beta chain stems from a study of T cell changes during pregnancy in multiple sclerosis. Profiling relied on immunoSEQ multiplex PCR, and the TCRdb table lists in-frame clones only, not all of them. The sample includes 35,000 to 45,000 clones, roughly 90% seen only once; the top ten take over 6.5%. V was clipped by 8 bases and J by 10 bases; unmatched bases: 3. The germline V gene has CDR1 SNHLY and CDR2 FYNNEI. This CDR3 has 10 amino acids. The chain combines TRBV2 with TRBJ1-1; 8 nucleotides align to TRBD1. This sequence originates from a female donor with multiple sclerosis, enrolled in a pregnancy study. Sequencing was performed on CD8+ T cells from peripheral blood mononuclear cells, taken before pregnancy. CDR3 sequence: CASEDRGAFF. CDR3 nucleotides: TGTGCCAGCGAAGACAGGGGAGCTTTCTTT.